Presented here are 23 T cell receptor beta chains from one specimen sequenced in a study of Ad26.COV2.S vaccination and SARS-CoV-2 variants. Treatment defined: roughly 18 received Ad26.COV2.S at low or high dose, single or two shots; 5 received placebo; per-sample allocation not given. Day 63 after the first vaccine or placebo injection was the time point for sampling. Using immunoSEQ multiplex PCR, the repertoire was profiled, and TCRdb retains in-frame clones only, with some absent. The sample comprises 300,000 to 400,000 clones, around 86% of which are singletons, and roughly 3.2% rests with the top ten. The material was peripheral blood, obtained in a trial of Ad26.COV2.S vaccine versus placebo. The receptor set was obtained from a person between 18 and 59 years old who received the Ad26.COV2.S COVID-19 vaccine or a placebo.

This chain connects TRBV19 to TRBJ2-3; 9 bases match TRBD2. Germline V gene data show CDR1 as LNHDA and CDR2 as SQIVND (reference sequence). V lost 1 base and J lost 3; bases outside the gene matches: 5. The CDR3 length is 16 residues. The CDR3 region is CASSIAYSGGTDTQYF. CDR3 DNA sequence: TGTGCCAGTAGTATAGCATACAGCGGGGGGACAGATACGCAGTATTTT.

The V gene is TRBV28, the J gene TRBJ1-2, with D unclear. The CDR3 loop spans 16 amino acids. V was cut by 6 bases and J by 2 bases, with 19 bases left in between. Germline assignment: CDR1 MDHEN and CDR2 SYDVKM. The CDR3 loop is CASSAPILGRNYGYTF. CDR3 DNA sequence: TGTGCCAGCAGCGCCCCGATTTTGGGCCGGAACTATGGCTACACCTTC.

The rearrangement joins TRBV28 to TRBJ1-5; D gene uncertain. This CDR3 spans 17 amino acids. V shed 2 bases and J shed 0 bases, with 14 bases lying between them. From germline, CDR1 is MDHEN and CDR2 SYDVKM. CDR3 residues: CASSLISQVYSNQPQHF. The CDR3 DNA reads TGTGCCAGCAGTTTAATTTCGCAAGTATATAGCAATCAGCCCCAGCATTTT.

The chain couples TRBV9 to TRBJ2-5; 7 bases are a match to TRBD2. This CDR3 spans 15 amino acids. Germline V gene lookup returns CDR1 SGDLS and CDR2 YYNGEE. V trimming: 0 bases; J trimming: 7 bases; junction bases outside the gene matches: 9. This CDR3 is CASSVAGRPGGTQYF. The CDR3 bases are TGTGCCAGCAGCGTAGCTGGGCGGCCGGGGGGGACCCAGTACTTC.

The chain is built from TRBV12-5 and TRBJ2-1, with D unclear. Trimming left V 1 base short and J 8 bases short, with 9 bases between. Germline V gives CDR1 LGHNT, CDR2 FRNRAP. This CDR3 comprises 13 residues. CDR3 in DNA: TGTGCTAGTGGTTTGGGGGGAAGCTATGAGCAGTTCTTC. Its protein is CASGLGGSYEQFF.

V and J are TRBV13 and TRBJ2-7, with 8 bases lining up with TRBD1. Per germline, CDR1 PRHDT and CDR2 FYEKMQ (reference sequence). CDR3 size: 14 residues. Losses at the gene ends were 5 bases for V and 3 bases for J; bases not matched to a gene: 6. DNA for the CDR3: TGTGCCAGCAGCCGAATTGACAGGGGCTACGAGCAGTACTTC. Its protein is CASSRIDRGYEQYF. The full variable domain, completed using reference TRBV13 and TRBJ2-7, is AAGVIQSPRHLIKEKRETATLKCYPIPRHDTVYWYQQGPGQDPQFLISFYEKMQSDKGSIPDRFSAQQFSDYHSELNMSSLELGDSALYFCASSRIDRGYEQYFGPGTRLTVT.

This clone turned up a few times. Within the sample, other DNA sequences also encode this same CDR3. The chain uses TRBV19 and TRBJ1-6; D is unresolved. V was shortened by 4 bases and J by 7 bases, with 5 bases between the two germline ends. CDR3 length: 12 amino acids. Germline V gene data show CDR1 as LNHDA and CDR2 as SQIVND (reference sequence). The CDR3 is CASSNPNSPLHF. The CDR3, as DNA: TGTGCCAGTAGTAACCCGAATTCACCCCTCCACTTT.

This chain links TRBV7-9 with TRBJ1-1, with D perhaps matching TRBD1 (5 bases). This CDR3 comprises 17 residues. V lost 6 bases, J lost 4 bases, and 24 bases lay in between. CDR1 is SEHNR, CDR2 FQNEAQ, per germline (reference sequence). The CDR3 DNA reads TGTGCCAGCAGTTCCTCCCCAGGCCGCTGGGGGGTCACTGAAGCTTTCTTT. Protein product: CASSSSPGRWGVTEAFF. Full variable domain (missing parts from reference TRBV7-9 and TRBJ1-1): DTGVSQNPRHKITKRGQNVTFRCDPISEHNRLYWYRQTLGQGPEFLTYFQNEAQLEKSRLLSDRFSAERPKGSFSTLEIQRTEQGDSAMYLCASSSSPGRWGVTEAFFGQGTRLTVV.

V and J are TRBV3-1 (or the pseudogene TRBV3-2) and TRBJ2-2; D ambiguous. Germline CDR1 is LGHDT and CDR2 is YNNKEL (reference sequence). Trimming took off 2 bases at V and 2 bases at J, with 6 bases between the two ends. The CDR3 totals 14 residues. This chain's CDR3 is CASSQIRNTGELFF. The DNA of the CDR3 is TGTGCCAGCAGCCAAATACGCAACACCGGGGAGCTGTTTTTT.

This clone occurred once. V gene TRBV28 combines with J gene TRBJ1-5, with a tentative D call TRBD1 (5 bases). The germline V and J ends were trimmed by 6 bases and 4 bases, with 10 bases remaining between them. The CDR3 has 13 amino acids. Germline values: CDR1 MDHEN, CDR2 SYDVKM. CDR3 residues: CASRGVLNQPQHF. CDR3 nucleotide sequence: TGTGCCAGCAGAGGGGTACTTAATCAGCCCCAGCATTTT. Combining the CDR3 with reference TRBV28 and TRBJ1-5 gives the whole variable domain DVKVTQSSRYLVKRTGEKVFLECVQDMDHENMFWYRQDPGLGLRLIYFSYDVKMKEKGDIPEGYSVSREKKERFSLILESASTNQTSMYLCASRGVLNQPQHFGDGTRLSIL.

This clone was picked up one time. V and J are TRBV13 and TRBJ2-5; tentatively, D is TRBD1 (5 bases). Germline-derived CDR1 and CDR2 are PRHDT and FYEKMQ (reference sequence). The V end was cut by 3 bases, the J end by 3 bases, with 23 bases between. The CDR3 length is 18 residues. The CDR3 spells CASSFPGHPKFGEETQYF. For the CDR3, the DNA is TGTGCCAGCAGCTTTCCCGGACACCCAAAATTTGGGGAAGAGACCCAGTACTTC.

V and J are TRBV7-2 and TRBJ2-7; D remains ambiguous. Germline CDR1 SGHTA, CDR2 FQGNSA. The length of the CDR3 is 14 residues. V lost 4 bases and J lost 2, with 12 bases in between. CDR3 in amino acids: CASSSSGTAYEQYF. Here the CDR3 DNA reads TGTGCCAGCAGCTCTAGTGGCACCGCCTACGAGCAGTACTTC.

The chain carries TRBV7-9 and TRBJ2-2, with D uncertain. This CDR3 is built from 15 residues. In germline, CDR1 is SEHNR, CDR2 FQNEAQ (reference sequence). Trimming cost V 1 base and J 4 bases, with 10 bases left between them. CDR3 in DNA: TGTGCCAGCAGCTTAGGTGGTACATCCACCGGGGAGCTGTTTTTT. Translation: CASSLGGTSTGELFF.

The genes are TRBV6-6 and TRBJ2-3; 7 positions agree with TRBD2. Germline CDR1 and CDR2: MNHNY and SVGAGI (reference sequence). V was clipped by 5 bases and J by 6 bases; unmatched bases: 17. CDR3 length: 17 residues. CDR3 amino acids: CASSLLGTTGPKDTQYF. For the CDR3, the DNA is TGTGCCAGCAGTCTCCTCGGGACTACTGGGCCTAAGGATACGCAGTATTTT.

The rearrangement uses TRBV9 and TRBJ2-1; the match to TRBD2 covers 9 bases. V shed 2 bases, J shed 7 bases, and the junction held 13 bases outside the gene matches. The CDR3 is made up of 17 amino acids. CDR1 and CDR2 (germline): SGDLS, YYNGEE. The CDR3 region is CASSVFLAGTGANEQFF. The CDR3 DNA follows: TGTGCCAGCAGCGTTTTTCTAGCGGGGACTGGGGCGAATGAGCAGTTCTTC. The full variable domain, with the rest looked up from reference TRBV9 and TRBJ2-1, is DSGVTQTPKHLITATGQRVTLRCSPRSGDLSVYWYQQSLDQGLQFLIQYYNGEERAKGNILERFSAQQFPDLHSELNLSSLELGDSALYFCASSVFLAGTGANEQFFGPGTRLTVL.

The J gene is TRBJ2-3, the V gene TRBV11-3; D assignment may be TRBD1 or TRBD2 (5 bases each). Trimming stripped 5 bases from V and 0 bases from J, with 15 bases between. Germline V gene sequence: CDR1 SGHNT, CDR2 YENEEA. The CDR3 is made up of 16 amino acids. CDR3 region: CASSLAGTSSTDTQYF. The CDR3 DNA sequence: TGTGCCAGCAGCCTGGCCGGGACGTCTAGCACAGATACGCAGTATTTT.

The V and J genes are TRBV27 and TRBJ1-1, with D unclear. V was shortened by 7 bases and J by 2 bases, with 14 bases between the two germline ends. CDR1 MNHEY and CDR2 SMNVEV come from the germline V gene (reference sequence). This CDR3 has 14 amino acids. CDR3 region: CASTQWGRNTEAFF. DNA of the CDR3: TGTGCCAGCACCCAATGGGGTCGTAACACTGAAGCTTTCTTT.

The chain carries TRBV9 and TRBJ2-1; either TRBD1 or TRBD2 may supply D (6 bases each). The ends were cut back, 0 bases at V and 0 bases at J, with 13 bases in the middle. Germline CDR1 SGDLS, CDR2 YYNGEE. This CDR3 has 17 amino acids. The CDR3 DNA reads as TGTGCCAGCAGCGTAGGGTGGGGGGCTGGCTCCTACAATGAGCAGTTCTTC. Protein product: CASSVGWGAGSYNEQFF.

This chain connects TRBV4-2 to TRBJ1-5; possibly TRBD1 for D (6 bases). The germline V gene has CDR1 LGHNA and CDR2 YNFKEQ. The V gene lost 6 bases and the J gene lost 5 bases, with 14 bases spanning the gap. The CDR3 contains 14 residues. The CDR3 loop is CASSRAGGYQPQHF. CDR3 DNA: TGTGCCAGCAGTCGTGCGGGGGGCTATCAGCCCCAGCATTTT.

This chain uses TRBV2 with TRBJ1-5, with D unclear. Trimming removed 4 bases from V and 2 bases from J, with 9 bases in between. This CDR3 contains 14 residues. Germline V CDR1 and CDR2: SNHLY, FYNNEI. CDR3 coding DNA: TGTGCCAGCAGTGCCTCTTATGGCAATCAGCCCCAGCATTTT. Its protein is CASSASYGNQPQHF.

CDR3 sequence (DNA): TGTGCCAGCAGTGAAACATCGACGGGACAGGGTTCCTACGAGCAGTACTTC. Encoded protein: CASSETSTGQGSYEQYF. The chain combines TRBV25-1 with TRBJ2-7; the match to TRBD1 covers 9 bases. This CDR3 region has 17 residues. Germline V gene lookup returns CDR1 MGHDK and CDR2 SYGVNS. The ends lost 2 bases at V and 1 base at J; junction bases unmatched: 9.

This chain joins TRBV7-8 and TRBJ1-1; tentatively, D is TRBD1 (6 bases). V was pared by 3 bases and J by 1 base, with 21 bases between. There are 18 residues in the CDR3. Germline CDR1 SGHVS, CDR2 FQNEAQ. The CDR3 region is CASSFGPGADWRNTEAFF. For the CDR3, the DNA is TGTGCCAGCAGCTTTGGTCCGGGGGCGGATTGGAGGAACACTGAAGCTTTCTTT. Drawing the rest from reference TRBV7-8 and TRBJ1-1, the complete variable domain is GAGVSQSPRYKVAKRGQDVALRCDPISGHVSLFWYQQALGQGPEFLTYFQNEAQLDKSGLPSDRFFAERPEGSVSTLKIQRTQQEDSAVYLCASSFGPGADWRNTEAFFGQGTRLTVV.

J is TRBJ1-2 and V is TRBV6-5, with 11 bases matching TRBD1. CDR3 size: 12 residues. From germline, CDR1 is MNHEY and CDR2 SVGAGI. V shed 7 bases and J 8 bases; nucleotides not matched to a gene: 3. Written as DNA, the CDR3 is TGTGCCAGCAAGGACAGGGGGCAAGGCTACACCTTC. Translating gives CASKDRGQGYTF.